These T cell receptor beta chains were read from a single sample in a study of beta chain features in type 1 diabetes. The protocol was immunoSEQ multiplex PCR, while the TCRdb copy is restricted to in-frame clones and leaves out a portion. The table has about 400,000 clones, roughly an eighth seen once. Sequenced material: naive CD4+ T cells from blood. Every receptor here comes from a woman aged 18-35 years with type 1 diabetes. Each CDR3 is given with its conserved first and last residue. A D gene is named only where the DNA matches it firmly. For some rows the clone size is stated as once, few or many, or as a class when expanded; others skip it.

>few|TRBJ2-1|16|TRBD2|TRBV7-9
TGTGCCAGCAGTCAACTAGCGGGAGTGTCCTACAATGAGCAGTTCTTC
CASSQLAGVSYNEQFF
>few|TRBJ2-7|14|NA|TRBV21-1
TGTGCCAGCAGCAGTTGCCTAGCGGGAGTCGAGCAGTACTTC
CASSSCLAGVEQYF
>few|TRBJ2-5|15|NA|TRBV27
TGTGCCAGCAGTCCTCTCGCCAGTTTCCAAGAGACCCAGTACTTC
CASSPLASFQETQYF
>few|TRBJ2-7|14|TRBD1|TRBV19
TGTGCCAGTAGTATAGTGGGACAGGGGAAAGAGCAGTACTTC
CASSIVGQGKEQYF
>NA|TRBJ2-1|16|TRBD2|TRBV30
TGTGCCTGGAGTGGTACTAGCGGGAGTCAATTGAATGAGCAGTTCTTC
CAWSGTSGSQLNEQFF
>NA|TRBJ1-2|14|TRBD1|TRBV5-4
TGTGCCAGCAGCTCCACAGGGGCGGACTATGGCTACACCTTC
CASSSTGADYGYTF
>NA|TRBJ2-1|15|TRBD2|TRBV18
TGTGCCAGCTCACCTGGGCTAGCGGGAGTCAATGAGCAGTTCTTC
CASSPGLAGVNEQFF
>NA|TRBJ1-1|13|NA|TRBV4-1
TGCGCCAGCAGCCGGGGGGTGAACACTGAAGCTTTCTTT
CASSRGVNTEAFF
>few|TRBJ1-4|13|NA|TRBV5-1
TGCGCCAGCAGCTTGGACCACAACGAAAAACTGTTTTTT
CASSLDHNEKLFF
>few|TRBJ2-1|14|TRBD2|TRBV7-8
TGTGCCAGCAGCCCAACACTAGCGGCAATTGAGCAGTTCTTC
CASSPTLAAIEQFF
>few|TRBJ1-2|14|TRBD1|TRBV28
TGTGCCAGCAGACCAACAGGGGGTGACAGGAGCTACACCTTC
CASRPTGGDRSYTF
>NA|TRBJ1-4|17|NA|TRBV4-1
TGCGCCAGCAGCCAAGGGTCCGGACAGTCAACTAATGAAAAACTGTTTTTT
CASSQGSGQSTNEKLFF
>few|TRBJ2-7|16|NA|TRBV11-1
TGTGCCAGCAGCTTATTTTTGCCTCCACACTCCTACGAGCAGTACTTC
CASSLFLPPHSYEQYF
>NA|TRBJ2-1|11|NA|TRBV28
TGTGCCAGCAGTTTACTCGATGAGCAGTTCTTC
CASSLLDEQFF
>few|TRBJ2-7|16|NA|TRBV7-9
TGTGCCAGCAGCCCGGGGGGCAGCGGGGCCCTCTACGAGCAGTACTTC
CASSPGGSGALYEQYF
>few|TRBJ2-2|15|TRBD1|TRBV7-9
TGTGCCAGCAGCCCCGGGACAGGGTACACCGGGGAGCTGTTTTTT
CASSPGTGYTGELFF
>few|TRBJ2-1|15|NA|TRBV7-9
TGTGCCAGCAGCCCAGCGGCCCCTTCCTACAATGAGCAGTTCTTC
CASSPAAPSYNEQFF
>NA|TRBJ2-5|12|NA|TRBV7-9
TGTGCCAGCAGCTCGCACTGGGAGACCCAGTACTTC
CASSSHWETQYF
>few|TRBJ2-5|15|TRBD1|TRBV18
TGTGCCAGCTCTGGGACAGGGGACTACCAAGAGACCCAGTACTTC
CASSGTGDYQETQYF
>NA|TRBJ1-6|15|NA|TRBV6-5
TGTGCCAGCAGTTACTCTACAGGACATAATTCACCCCTCCACTTT
CASSYSTGHNSPLHF
>NA|TRBJ2-7|14|TRBD1|TRBV18
TGTGCCAGCTCACTTGACAGGGTAGGGAACGAGCAGTACTTC
CASSLDRVGNEQYF
>few|TRBJ2-2|17|TRBD1|TRBV4-1
TGCGCCAGCAGCCTAAAGGGACAGGGGGGGAACACCGGGGAGCTGTTTTTT
CASSLKGQGGNTGELFF
>NA|TRBJ1-1|17|TRBD1|TRBV30
TGTGCCTGGAGGGGGCGTTCTCAGGGGGCGCGGTACACTGAAGCTTTCTTT
CAWRGRSQGARYTEAFF
>NA|TRBJ2-1|16|NA|TRBV12-2
TGTGCAAGTCGCCCGTTTAGCGGGAGAGGGGGCAATGAGCAGTTCTTC
CASRPFSGRGGNEQFF
>NA|TRBJ2-5|13|NA|TRBV18
TGTGCCAGCTCCCCGGTCCCTCAAGAGACCCAGTACTTC
CASSPVPQETQYF
>NA|TRBJ1-1|15|NA|TRBV7-9
TGTGCCAGCAGCTTAGCTTATCGGGGGAACACTGAAGCTTTCTTT
CASSLAYRGNTEAFF
>NA|TRBJ1-1|15|NA|TRBV18
TGTGCCAGCTCACCGGGCTCCCAGGTGAACACTGAAGCTTTCTTT
CASSPGSQVNTEAFF
>NA|TRBJ2-3|14|TRBD1|TRBV7-9
TGTGCCAGCAGCTCCCGACAGGGGAAAGATACGCAGTATTTT
CASSSRQGKDTQYF